This TCR beta chain was obtained from a study of blood T cell repertoires in COVID-19 (dated by TCRdb to the early 2020s). At the level of the whole study: Samples covering the acute and convalescent phases of COVID-19 were provided by collaborators in the United States, Italy and Spain. Samples came from the ongoing ImmuneRACE study (first 160 participants) plus 1,254 subjects from 6 global collaborators. Sample metadata almost always included a de-identified subject ID, COVID-19 status, age in years and sex. The material from the prospective study consisted of cDNA or gDNA derived from T cells, B-cell-depleted T cells, or PBMCs. The repertoires were released in a freely available public database intended as a resource for research on the immune response to SARS-CoV-2. Deeply sampled blood TCRbeta repertoires from subjects exposed to, actively infected with, or recovered from COVID-19 were included in the dataset. Where available, HLA class I and class II types were obtained from metadata supplied by the sample provider rather than from assay-based typing.

Measured from the cysteine to the phenylalanine, the CDR3 is 14 residues long. Solely the CDR3 DNA is kept, with 42 bases framed from the first base. CDR1 LGHDT and CDR2 YNNKEL were looked up in the germline V gene (reference sequence). V and J lose 4 bases and 3 bases, and a span of 11 bases separates them. Here is what the overall study found, with its caveats: How much clinical and demographic metadata was included differed by source and by participant, and the metadata was provided uncurated.

Each collaborating institution followed its own protocols to collect whole blood in K2EDTA tubes. For TCRbeta analysis, collaborators shipped samples in one of three forms: frozen whole blood, isolated PBMCs, or DNA extracted from either of those sample types. To note about this clone: No cognate antigen has been identified for it. No base quality information exists; no much larger clone differs at one position.

TCRbeta CDR3 regions were amplified from genomic DNA by means of the immunoSEQ Assay, a bias-controlled multiplex PCR. The authors' analysis ran thus. Within the assay, amplification of reference gene primers was used to estimate how many nucleated cells each sample contained. To quantify the absolute abundance of each unique TCRbeta CDR3 rearrangement, sequence reads were collapsed and filtered. For each sample, productive Simpson clonality was calculated as the square root of Simpson's diversity index over productive rearrangements. TCRdb's version of the immuneACCESS table is confined to in-frame rearrangements and falls short of the full clone set. An unresolved V gene accounts for under half of the shortfall where checked; the remainder is of unknown origin. The V and J calls and the clone size are those of that table, but D and trimming were determined from the DNA. The sample has 55,000 or so clones on record, approximately 89% of them singletons. Approximately 6.9% of the sample comes from the top ten.

Sequencing input: peripheral blood. The source is a man aged 55 to 70 with active or convalescent COVID-19. The rearrangement combines TRBV3-1 (or the pseudogene TRBV3-2) with TRBJ2-3, with TRBD1 perhaps the D gene, on 6 matching bases. The DNA sequence reads TGTGCCAGCAGCCCAAGGGGGAGAACAGATACGCAGTATTTT. Its coded protein is CASSPRGRTDTQYF.